A single sample gave rise to the 2 T cell receptor beta chains below, sequenced in a study of blood T cell repertoires in COVID-19. Measured with immunoSEQ multiplex PCR; TCRdb has only the in-frame clones, and not every one. Altogether 190,000 or so clones are present, 70% to 90% being singletons, with the ten largest covering 1.2%. The sample consisted of PBMCs or T cells enriched from blood (not recorded which). Receptors originate from a man aged 30 to 45 who had recovered from COVID-19.

The V call is TRBV30, the J call TRBJ1-4; no reliable D call. V lost 4 bases, J lost 8 bases, and 14 bases lay in between. Germline V gives CDR1 GTSNPN, CDR2 SVGIG (reference sequence). The CDR3 contains 13 residues. DNA for the CDR3: TGTGCCTGGAAGAGGCCCCGAAGGGAAAAACTGTTTTTT. Its translation is CAWKRPRREKLFF.

The chain is built from TRBV7-2 and TRBJ2-7; TRBD1 agrees at 7 bases. The trim removed 5 bases at V and 1 base at J, leaving 14 bases unmatched. This CDR3 has 17 amino acids. Germline CDR1 SGHTA, CDR2 FQGNSA. CDR3 nucleotide sequence: TGTGCCAGCAGCCCCTATGGGTTCCGGGACAGTTCCTACGAGCAGTACTTC. It encodes CASSPYGFRDSSYEQYF.